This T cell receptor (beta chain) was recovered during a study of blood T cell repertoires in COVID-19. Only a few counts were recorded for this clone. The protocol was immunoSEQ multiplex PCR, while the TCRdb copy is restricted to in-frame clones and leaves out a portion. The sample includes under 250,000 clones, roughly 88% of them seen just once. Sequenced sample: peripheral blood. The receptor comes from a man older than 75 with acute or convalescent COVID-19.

The CDR3 DNA sequence: TGCAGTGCCGGACAGGGAAACGAGCAGTACTTC. Translating it yields CSAGQGNEQYF. The genes are TRBV20-1 and TRBJ2-7; 8 positions agree with TRBD1. V was pared by 6 bases and J by 5 bases, with 3 bases of the junction left unmatched. The germline gives CDR1 DFQATT, CDR2 SNEGSKA (reference sequence). This CDR3 comprises 11 residues.